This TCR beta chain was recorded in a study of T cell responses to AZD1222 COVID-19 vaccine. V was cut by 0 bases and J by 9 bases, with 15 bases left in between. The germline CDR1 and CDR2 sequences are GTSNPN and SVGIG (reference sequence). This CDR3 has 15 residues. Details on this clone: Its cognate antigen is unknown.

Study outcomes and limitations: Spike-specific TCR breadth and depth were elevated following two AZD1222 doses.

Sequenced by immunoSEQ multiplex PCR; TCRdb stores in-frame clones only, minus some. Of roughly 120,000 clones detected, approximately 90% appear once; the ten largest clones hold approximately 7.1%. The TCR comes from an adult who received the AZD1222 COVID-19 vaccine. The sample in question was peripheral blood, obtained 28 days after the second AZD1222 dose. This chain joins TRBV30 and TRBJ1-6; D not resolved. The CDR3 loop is CAWSVGSPNSSPLHF. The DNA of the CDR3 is TGTGCCTGGAGTGTGGGGAGTCCCAATAGTTCACCCCTCCACTTT.